A selection of T cell receptor beta chains follows, all from one sample in a study of shared clonotypes between healthy human individuals. Only in-frame clones appear in the TCRdb table, and some are missing; sequencing was by immunoSEQ multiplex PCR. Seen here are more than 550,000 clones, roughly 94% observed once, and the top ten hold 24%. The sequenced material came from naive CD8+ T cells sorted from blood. The origin of the receptors is a man aged 30 to 39 in good health. Both conserved end residues are part of each CDR3. A D gene is named only where the DNA matches it firmly. Where a row states a size, it is once, few, many or the class of an expanded clone; other rows omit it.

TRBJ2-1	.	.	TRBV19	CASSIGSTHNEQFF	TGTGCCAGTAGTATAGGGTCTACTCACAATGAGCAGTTCTTC
TRBJ1-2	TRBD1	.	TRBV7-9	CASSLMDRGLHYTF	TGTGCCAGCAGCTTAATGGACAGGGGACTTCACTACACCTTC
TRBJ2-1	.	.	TRBV4-3	CASSQVQRSYNEQFF	TGCGCCAGCAGCCAAGTCCAGCGGTCCTACAATGAGCAGTTCTTC
TRBJ2-5	.	.	TRBV7-2	CASHLPGAETQYF	TGTGCCTCTCACCTACCAGGGGCAGAGACCCAGTACTTC
TRBJ2-1	.	.	TRBV9	CASSVVGQSGTTIYNEQFF	TGTGCCAGCAGCGTAGTAGGACAGAGCGGGACAACAATTTACAATGAGCAGTTCTTC
TRBJ2-1	TRBD2	.	TRBV9	CASSVAEREGRNEQFF	TGTGCCAGCAGCGTAGCTGAGCGGGAGGGCCGAAATGAGCAGTTCTTC
TRBJ2-7	.	.	TRBV6-5	CASSLAGVQREQYF	TGTGCCAGCAGTTTAGCAGGGGTTCAGAGGGAGCAGTACTTC
TRBJ1-5	.	.	TRBV7-9	CASSSSGGKPQHF	TGTGCCAGCAGCTCATCAGGCGGGAAGCCCCAGCATTTT
TRBJ2-3	.	.	TRBV7-2	CASSLGTGNTDTQYF	TGTGCCAGCAGCTTAGGTACAGGGAACACAGATACGCAGTATTTT
TRBJ2-1	.	.	TRBV27	CASSAGTGVWSEQFF	TGTGCCAGCAGTGCCGGGACTGGGGTCTGGAGTGAGCAGTTCTTC
TRBJ2-2	TRBD2	.	TRBV2	CASSETSGTLNTGELFF	TGTGCCAGCAGTGAGACTAGCGGGACGTTGAACACCGGGGAGCTGTTTTTT
TRBJ2-1	TRBD1	.	TRBV6-5	CASSYSSTGANEQFF	TGTGCCAGCAGTTACTCGAGTACAGGGGCGAATGAGCAGTTCTTC
TRBJ2-1	TRBD2	.	TRBV29-1	CSVGGLAGEGRAPSSYNEQFF	TGCAGCGTTGGAGGGCTAGCGGGAGAAGGAAGAGCGCCGAGCTCCTACAATGAGCAGTTCTTC
TRBJ2-1	.	once	TRBV14	CASSQSLVLGSNEQFF	TGTGCCAGCAGCCAGTCCCTGGTTCTTGGGTCGAATGAGCAGTTCTTC
TRBJ1-2	TRBD1	.	TRBV27	CATSEGQGNYGYTF	TGTGCCACCTCGGAAGGACAGGGGAACTATGGCTACACCTTC
TRBJ2-3	.	.	TRBV5-6	CASSLWQGSDTQYF	TGTGCCAGCAGCTTGTGGCAGGGATCAGATACGCAGTATTTT
TRBJ1-2	TRBD1	.	TRBV14	CASSRLERGLNYGYTF	TGTGCCAGCAGCCGGCTGGAGAGGGGGCTTAACTATGGCTACACCTTC
TRBJ2-1	.	.	TRBV14	CASSQEGVGRYNEQFF	TGTGCCAGCAGCCAAGAGGGGGTGGGACGGTACAATGAGCAGTTCTTC
TRBJ1-1	.	.	TRBV4-1	CASSPPQAPGAFF	TGCGCCAGCAGCCCACCTCAGGCGCCTGGCGCTTTCTTT
TRBJ1-2	TRBD1	.	TRBV4-1	CASSQYRGLPYGYTF	TGCGCCAGCAGCCAATACAGGGGACTCCCCTATGGCTACACCTTC
TRBJ2-7	TRBD1	.	TRBV5-1	CASSLGDRVGEQYF	TGCGCCAGCAGCTTGGGGGACAGGGTCGGCGAGCAGTACTTC
TRBJ2-1	.	.	TRBV6-4	CASSDSGRTGTAYYNEQFF	TGTGCCAGCAGTGACTCCGGGAGAACCGGGACAGCTTACTACAATGAGCAGTTCTTC
TRBJ2-7	.	.	TRBV7-9	CASSLRRERGYEQYF	TGTGCCAGCAGCTTAAGGCGGGAACGAGGCTACGAGCAGTACTTC
TRBJ2-7	.	.	TRBV27	CASGNEQYF	TGTGCCAGCGGGAACGAGCAGTACTTC
TRBJ2-7	TRBD2	.	TRBV27	CASSLAGDFYEQYF	TGTGCCAGCAGTTTAGCGGGAGATTTTTACGAGCAGTACTTC
TRBJ1-1	.	.	TRBV29-1	CSVADTHQAEAFF	TGCAGCGTGGCGGACACTCATCAGGCTGAAGCTTTCTTT
TRBJ1-1	.	.	TRBV6-4	CASSVSSNTEAFF	TGTGCCAGCAGTGTCTCATCGAACACTGAAGCTTTCTTT
TRBJ2-7	TRBD2	.	TRBV7-2	CASTPLGAGAVEQYF	TGTGCCAGCACCCCACTGGGAGCGGGAGCGGTCGAGCAGTACTTC
TRBJ2-7	.	.	TRBV5-1	CASSLEQGLHEQYF	TGCGCCAGCAGCTTGGAACAGGGTCTCCACGAGCAGTACTTC
TRBJ2-1	.	.	TRBV28	CASGQDPTATEQFF	TGTGCCAGCGGCCAGGATCCTACGGCTACTGAGCAGTTCTTC
TRBJ2-2	.	.	TRBV9	CASSVNLAGELFF	TGTGCCAGCAGCGTAAATCTTGCCGGGGAGCTGTTTTTT
TRBJ1-2	.	.	TRBV14	CASSHTNRDPNYGYTF	TGTGCCAGCAGCCACACAAACAGGGATCCTAACTATGGCTACACCTTC
TRBJ1-5	TRBD1	.	TRBV2	CASSHRGHGNQPQHF	TGTGCCAGCAGCCACAGGGGGCACGGCAATCAGCCCCAGCATTTT
TRBJ2-7	.	.	TRBV4-3	CASSQDGGADSPYEQYF	TGCGCCAGCAGCCAAGACGGAGGAGCGGACTCCCCCTACGAGCAGTACTTC
TRBJ1-5	.	few	TRBV4-1	CASRTEYGGNQPQHF	TGCGCCAGCAGAACTGAATACGGAGGCAATCAGCCCCAGCATTTT
TRBJ1-6	TRBD1	.	TRBV6-1	CASSLDRSHGSPLHF	TGTGCCAGCAGTTTGGACAGGTCTCATGGTTCACCCCTCCACTTT
TRBJ2-2	.	.	TRBV12-5	CASGSGTGELFF	TGTGCTAGTGGGTCAGGCACCGGGGAGCTGTTTTTT
TRBJ2-1	.	.	TRBV11-2	CASSISGNEQFF	TGTGCCAGCAGCATCAGCGGGAATGAGCAGTTCTTC
TRBJ2-2	TRBD2	.	TRBV7-8	CASSFRTSGTSWELFF	TGTGCCAGCAGCTTTAGGACTAGCGGGACCTCCTGGGAGCTGTTTTTT
TRBJ1-1	.	.	TRBV4-1	CASSPVPGLNTEAFF	TGCGCCAGCAGCCCCGTTCCAGGGCTGAACACTGAAGCTTTCTTT
TRBJ2-2	TRBD2	.	TRBV27	CASSDGLAGGTGELFF	TGTGCCAGCAGCGATGGACTAGCGGGAGGCACCGGGGAGCTGTTTTTT
TRBJ2-3	.	.	TRBV10-1	CASSESPGQGTQYF	TGCGCCAGCAGTGAGTCTCCTGGGCAGGGTACGCAGTATTTT
TRBJ2-3	TRBD2	.	TRBV27	CASSLSETGTTAQYF	TGTGCCAGCAGTTTAAGTGAAACCGGGACTACGGCGCAGTATTTT
TRBJ2-1	TRBD2	.	TRBV13	CASSPQAGTSGTYEQFF	TGTGCCAGCAGCCCCCAGGCCGGGACTAGCGGGACGTATGAGCAGTTCTTC
TRBJ1-1	TRBD1	.	TRBV11-2	CASSYGQGDTEAFF	TGTGCCAGCAGCTATGGACAGGGGGACACTGAAGCTTTCTTT
TRBJ2-7	.	.	TRBV30	CAWRGDNSYYEQYF	TGTGCCTGGAGAGGGGACAACTCCTACTACGAGCAGTACTTC
TRBJ2-3	.	.	TRBV11-2	CASSRRDGITDTQYF	TGTGCCAGCAGCCGCAGGGACGGTATCACAGATACGCAGTATTTT
TRBJ2-1	.	.	TRBV19	CASSPSGGGYNEQFF	TGTGCCAGTAGTCCAAGCGGAGGTGGCTACAATGAGCAGTTCTTC
TRBJ2-1	.	.	TRBV29-1	CSVEFGGTGPYNEQFF	TGCAGCGTTGAGTTCGGTGGCACAGGGCCCTACAATGAGCAGTTCTTC
TRBJ2-1	.	.	TRBV27	CASSLAVNNEQFF	TGTGCCAGCAGTTTAGCAGTTAACAATGAGCAGTTCTTC
TRBJ2-1	.	once	TRBV4-1	CASSVQGRDNEQFF	TGCGCCAGCAGCGTACAGGGTAGGGACAATGAGCAGTTCTTC
TRBJ2-3	TRBD1	.	TRBV28	CASSFKPGQGLSRDTDTQYF	TGTGCCAGCAGCTTCAAGCCGGGACAGGGTTTGAGTCGTGACACAGATACGCAGTATTTT
TRBJ2-7	.	.	TRBV27	CASSPAGGLNYEQYF	TGTGCCAGCAGCCCTGCTGGCGGGCTTAACTACGAGCAGTACTTC
TRBJ1-1	.	.	TRBV30	CAWSSTLLNTEAFF	TGTGCCTGGAGTTCGACTCTCCTGAACACTGAAGCTTTCTTT
TRBJ2-1	TRBD1	.	TRBV29-1	CSVASEGTVRGNNEQFF	TGCAGCGTTGCTTCCGAAGGGACAGTGCGCGGAAACAATGAGCAGTTCTTC
TRBJ2-3	.	.	TRBV4-1	CASSHPTDTQYF	TGCGCCAGCAGCCACCCTACAGATACGCAGTATTTT
TRBJ2-1	.	.	TRBV28	CASSFYSSNEQFF	TGTGCCAGCAGTTTTTATTCATCCAATGAGCAGTTCTTC
TRBJ2-7	.	.	TRBV2	CASQRPGERSYEQYF	TGTGCCAGCCAGCGCCCTGGAGAGAGGTCCTACGAGCAGTACTTC
TRBJ2-1	TRBD2	.	TRBV5-1	CASSYGDLAGGTEQFF	TGCGCCAGCAGCTACGGCGACTTAGCGGGAGGGACTGAGCAGTTCTTC
TRBJ2-1	.	.	TRBV19	CASSTTSTDEQFF	TGTGCCAGTAGTACAACTAGCACGGATGAGCAGTTCTTC